These 5 T cell receptor beta chains share one sample of origin, sequenced in a study of blood T cell repertoires in COVID-19. Repertoires were generated with immunoSEQ multiplex PCR, while TCRdb's copy carries only in-frame clones and drops some. Of around 120,000 clones listed, about nine tenths were seen once; the top ten hold roughly 8.2%. Sequenced sample: peripheral blood. These receptors were collected from a human donor in a cohort sampled during active COVID-19.

The chain employs TRBV29-1 and TRBJ1-1, with unresolved D. V was shortened by 0 bases and J by 3 bases, with 11 bases between the two germline ends. Germline V lookup: CDR1 SQVTM, CDR2 ANQGSEA. The CDR3 is 14 amino acids. For the CDR3, the DNA is TGCAGCGTTGAAGAAATACCTGGAGACACTGAAGCTTTCTTT. This encodes CSVEEIPGDTEAFF.

The chain couples TRBV5-1 to TRBJ1-2; 8 bases align to TRBD1. CDR3 length: 15 amino acids. The germline V gene encodes CDR1 SGHRS and CDR2 YFSETQ. The ends lost 3 bases at V and 5 bases at J; junction bases unmatched: 9. This chain's CDR3 is CASSSGQGPPYGYTF. The CDR3 nucleotides read TGCGCCAGCAGCTCTGGACAGGGTCCCCCGTATGGCTACACCTTC.

This rearrangement joins TRBV5-1 to TRBJ1-1; 9 positions agree with TRBD1. The length of the CDR3 is 16 residues. The V gene's germline CDR1 is SGHRS and CDR2 YFSETQ. V was pared by 6 bases and J by 1 base, with 10 bases of the junction left unmatched. In nucleotides, the CDR3 is TGCGCCAGCACCACAGGGGGCTTGGGGAAGAACACTGAAGCTTTCTTT. Translating it yields CASTTGGLGKNTEAFF.

CDR3 sequence: CASRLGTGTLGGPLHF. The DNA of the CDR3 is TGTGCCAGCAGACTCGGGACAGGGACATTAGGGGGGCCCCTCCACTTT. The gene calls are TRBV25-1 and TRBJ1-6; 9 bases map to TRBD1. The CDR3 runs 16 residues. Germline V lookup: CDR1 MGHDK, CDR2 SYGVNS. Losses at the gene ends were 6 bases for V and 13 bases for J; bases not matched to a gene: 16. Using reference TRBV25-1 and TRBJ1-6 for the parts outside the CDR3, the full variable domain is EADIYQTPRYLVIGTGKKITLECSQTMGHDKMYWYQQDPGMELHLIHYSYGVNSTEKGDLSSESTVSRIRTEHFPLTLESARPSHTSQYLCASRLGTGTLGGPLHFGNGTRLTVT.

The chain has TRBV5-1 and TRBJ2-7; 9 bases map to TRBD1. This CDR3 region has 13 residues. Germline V lookup: CDR1 SGHRS, CDR2 YFSETQ. V was clipped by 6 bases and J by 5 bases; unmatched bases: 6. CDR3 in amino acids: CASTNTGGNEQYF. The CDR3 coding sequence is TGCGCCAGCACCAACACAGGGGGCAACGAGCAGTACTTC.